This T cell receptor (beta chain) derives from a study of control samples from healthy donors and cancer patients. Clones were read by immunoSEQ multiplex PCR, and TCRdb kept only the in-frame ones, dropping some. The data show about 140,000 clones, 94% seen once. The CDR3 is 14 residues long. With 6 bases clipped from V and 3 bases from J, the junction kept 4 bases outside the gene matches. CDR1 is SEHNR and CDR2 is FQNEAQ in the germline V gene (reference sequence). The V call is TRBV7-9, the J call TRBJ2-2; 7 positions agree with TRBD1. The receptor was derived from a man aged 40-50 years in good health. Material for sequencing was blood. The CDR3 nucleotides read TGTGCCAGCAGTCTGGGACAGCACACCGGGGAGCTGTTTTTT. This gives the protein CASSLGQHTGELFF. The full variable domain, its missing parts supplied by reference TRBV7-9 and TRBJ2-2, is DTGVSQNPRHKITKRGQNVTFRCDPISEHNRLYWYRQTLGQGPEFLTYFQNEAQLEKSRLLSDRFSAERPKGSFSTLEIQRTEQGDSAMYLCASSLGQHTGELFFGEGSRLTVL.